Listed below are T cell receptor beta chains from one sample, sequenced in a study of blood T cell repertoires in COVID-19. Method: immunoSEQ multiplex PCR; TCRdb's copy keeps in-frame clones and lacks some. The sample contains roughly 150,000 clones, around four fifths of which appear only once. Sequencing input: peripheral blood. All receptors come from a human donor in a cohort sampled during active COVID-19. Each CDR3 is given with its conserved first and last residue. D genes are given only for firm matches. Clone size is given for some rows only: seen once, a few or many times, or a class if the clone is expanded.

j_gene,d_gene,abundance,v_gene,CDR3aa,CDR3nt
TRBJ2-3,TRBD1,NA,TRBV7-9,CASSSTGTGATQYF,TGTGCCAGCAGCTCAACTGGGACAGGCGCCACGCAGTATTTT
TRBJ2-2,NA,NA,TRBV6-2/TRBV6-3,CASSYSRGLRTSGELFF,TGTGCCAGCAGTTACTCCCGGGGACTTCGAACAAGCGGGGAGCTGTTTTTT
TRBJ1-5,TRBD1,NA,TRBV7-9,CASRSDRDQPQHF,TGTGCCAGCAGATCTGACAGGGATCAGCCCCAGCATTTT
TRBJ2-7,NA,once,TRBV14,CASGSPGSYYEQYF,TGTGCCAGCGGCTCCCCCGGGAGCTACTACGAGCAGTACTTC
TRBJ1-1,NA,NA,TRBV7-3,CASSRQVNTEAFF,TGTGCCAGCAGCCGACAGGTGAACACTGAAGCTTTCTTT
TRBJ1-5,NA,NA,TRBV27,CASSSFQGSNQPQHF,TGTGCCAGCAGTTCCTTTCAGGGTTCCAATCAGCCCCAGCATTTT
TRBJ2-7,NA,NA,TRBV15,CATSGDPTHTRIRTYEQYF,TGTGCCACCAGCGGAGACCCGACTCATACCCGGATTAGGACCTACGAGCAGTACTTC
TRBJ2-1,NA,NA,TRBV9,CASSVGAPPGNEQFF,TGTGCCAGCAGCGTAGGGGCGCCCCCGGGAAATGAGCAGTTCTTC
TRBJ2-1,NA,NA,TRBV27,CASRQGRNSYNEQFF,TGTGCCAGCAGACAGGGAAGGAACTCCTACAATGAGCAGTTCTTC
TRBJ1-1,TRBD1,NA,TRBV27,CASSRGDYMNTEAFF,TGTGCCAGCAGCAGGGGGGATTACATGAACACTGAAGCTTTCTTT
TRBJ2-7,TRBD2,NA,TRBV4-1,CASSPWTSADYEQYF,TGCGCCAGCAGCCCATGGACTAGCGCCGACTACGAGCAGTACTTC
TRBJ1-5,TRBD1,NA,TRBV7-2,CASSPDRSNQPQHF,TGTGCCAGCAGCCCGGACAGGAGCAATCAGCCCCAGCATTTT
TRBJ1-2,NA,NA,TRBV5-8,CASSFTVFGTF,TGTGCCAGCAGCTTTACAGTGTTCGGCACCTTC
TRBJ1-1,NA,NA,TRBV30,CASRAIGNTEAFF,TGTGCCTCAAGAGCGATAGGAAACACTGAAGCTTTCTTT
TRBJ1-1,NA,NA,TRBV2,CASTSFDDSGATEAFF,TGTGCCAGCACCTCTTTTGACGACAGCGGGGCCACTGAAGCTTTCTTT
TRBJ1-1,NA,NA,TRBV7-3,CASSSGQPNTEAFF,TGTGCCAGCAGCTCGGGACAACCGAACACTGAAGCTTTCTTT
TRBJ2-3,NA,NA,TRBV5-6,CASSLAPGSTDTQYF,TGTGCCAGCAGCTTGGCCCCCGGGAGCACAGATACGCAGTATTTT
TRBJ1-1,NA,NA,TRBV7-9,CASSLESGRETFF,TGTGCCAGCAGCTTAGAATCTGGCAGGGAAACTTTCTTT
TRBJ2-1,TRBD1,NA,TRBV19,CASSGDRASNEQFF,TGTGCCAGTAGTGGGGACAGAGCCTCCAATGAGCAGTTCTTC
TRBJ2-7,TRBD1,NA,TRBV28,CASRIKTGGFHEQYF,TGTGCCAGCAGAATTAAGACAGGGGGCTTCCACGAGCAGTACTTC
TRBJ1-1,TRBD1,NA,TRBV18,CASSRTGDNEAFF,TGTGCCAGCTCAAGGACAGGGGATAATGAAGCTTTCTTT
TRBJ2-5,NA,NA,TRBV6-5,CASSYEAQETQYF,TGTGCCAGCAGTTACGAAGCCCAAGAGACCCAGTACTTC
TRBJ1-6,NA,NA,TRBV4-3,CASSQDRGNSPLHF,TGCGCCAGCAGCCAAGACAGGGGAAATTCACCCCTCCACTTT
TRBJ1-2,NA,NA,TRBV7-2,CASSDRYGYTF,TGTGCCAGCAGCGACAGATATGGCTACACCTTC
TRBJ2-7,TRBD2,NA,TRBV10-2,CASRTSGRQDEQYF,TGCGCCAGCAGGACTAGCGGGAGACAGGACGAGCAGTACTTC
TRBJ2-7,NA,NA,TRBV9,CASSVGKRSYEQYF,TGTGCCAGCAGCGTAGGTAAGCGTTCCTACGAGCAGTACTTC
TRBJ2-1,NA,NA,TRBV19,CASSIDLEEGAYNEQFF,TGTGCCAGTAGTATAGATTTGGAGGAGGGAGCCTACAATGAGCAGTTCTTC
TRBJ1-1,NA,NA,TRBV27,CASTRRGGGTEAFF,TGTGCCAGCACCCGCCGGGGCGGAGGGACTGAAGCTTTCTTT
TRBJ1-3,TRBD1,NA,TRBV2,CASRYADRGPGNTIYF,TGTGCCAGCAGATACGCAGACAGGGGGCCTGGAAACACCATATATTTT
TRBJ1-3,NA,NA,TRBV10-3,CAISTDISGNTIYF,TGTGCCATCAGCACTGATATCTCTGGAAACACCATATATTTT
TRBJ2-3,NA,NA,TRBV7-2,CASSFRAEPSTDTQYF,TGTGCCAGCAGCTTCCGAGCGGAACCTAGCACAGATACGCAGTATTTT
TRBJ2-2,NA,NA,TRBV10-2,CASSDLATVGELFF,TGCGCCAGCAGTGACCTGGCCACAGTCGGGGAGCTGTTTTTT
TRBJ2-5,TRBD2,NA,TRBV27,CASSPKGIAGGRQETQYF,TGTGCCAGCAGTCCCAAGGGGATTGCGGGGGGGCGGCAAGAGACCCAGTACTTC
TRBJ2-7,NA,NA,TRBV27,CASRPRWGVEQYF,TGTGCCAGCAGGCCCCGGTGGGGAGTCGAGCAGTACTTC
TRBJ2-1,TRBD2,NA,TRBV7-3,CATGLAGGNEQFF,TGTGCCACAGGACTAGCGGGGGGCAATGAGCAGTTCTTC
TRBJ2-7,TRBD2,NA,TRBV4-3,CASSQEGLADYEQYF,TGCGCCAGCAGCCAAGAGGGACTAGCGGACTACGAGCAGTACTTC
TRBJ1-6,NA,NA,TRBV14,CASSLDGSYNSPLHF,TGTGCCAGCAGCCTCGACGGGTCCTATAATTCACCCCTCCACTTT